A selection of T cell receptor beta chains follows, all from one sample in a study of blood T cell repertoires in COVID-19. TCRdb keeps only in-frame clones here, not all; method: immunoSEQ multiplex PCR. The top ten hold 4.3% of the sample, which has 100,000 to 140,000 clones, about 80% seen once. Sequencing used peripheral blood. Receptor source: a man between 65 and 85 years old with acute or convalescent COVID-19. The CDR3 runs from the conserved cysteine through the conserved F or W. The order of the fields is J gene, D gene, V gene, CDR3 protein, CDR3 DNA. A D gene is named only where the DNA matches it firmly.

TRBJ1-1,NA,TRBV12-3/TRBV12-4,CASSLALGGLVF,TGTGCCAGCAGTTTAGCGCTAGGCGGCTTAGTCTTT
TRBJ2-1,NA,TRBV5-6,CASSLGAGRRSEQFF,TGTGCCAGCAGCTTGGGAGCGGGTCGCCGGAGTGAGCAGTTCTTC
TRBJ1-2,NA,TRBV6-5,CASRHVSQGGAGYTF,TGTGCCAGCAGGCACGTCTCTCAAGGGGGTGCTGGCTACACCTTC
TRBJ2-5,NA,TRBV11-2,CASSSRDFQETQYF,TGTGCCAGCAGCTCCCGGGACTTTCAAGAGACCCAGTACTTC
TRBJ2-7,NA,TRBV11-3,CASSLDYRQQYF,TGTGCCAGCAGCTTAGATTACAGACAGCAGTACTTC
TRBJ2-3,TRBD2,TRBV5-1,CASSILERGGTDTQYF,TGCGCCAGCAGCATCCTTGAGCGGGGGGGCACAGATACGCAGTATTTT
TRBJ2-3,NA,TRBV19,CASSIGGRGGDTQYF,TGTGCCAGTAGTATAGGTGGCAGGGGAGGGGATACGCAGTATTTT
TRBJ1-5,NA,TRBV19,CASALAGSYQPQHF,TGTGCCAGCGCCTTGGCGGGGAGTTATCAGCCCCAGCATTTT
TRBJ2-3,TRBD2,TRBV3-1/TRBV3-2,CASSLGLAGDTQYF,TGTGCCAGCAGCCTGGGACTAGCTGGAGATACGCAGTATTTT
TRBJ1-1,TRBD1,TRBV18,CASFGTGGTEAFF,TGTGCCAGCTTCGGGACAGGGGGTACTGAAGCTTTCTTT
TRBJ2-7,NA,TRBV7-2,CASTPARWGQIGYEQYF,TGTGCCAGCACCCCCGCCCGATGGGGGCAAATTGGGTATGAGCAGTACTTC
TRBJ2-2,TRBD2,TRBV7-2,CASILLAGGAGELFF,TGTGCCAGCATCCTTCTAGCGGGGGGGGCCGGGGAGCTGTTTTTT
TRBJ2-3,TRBD2,TRBV5-4,CASSQLAGAYSTDTQYF,TGTGCCAGCAGCCAACTAGCGGGGGCCTATAGCACAGATACGCAGTATTTT
TRBJ1-1,TRBD1,TRBV29-1,CSVRGQGDTEAFF,TGCAGCGTCCGGGGACAGGGTGACACTGAAGCTTTCTTT
TRBJ1-2,NA,TRBV3-1/TRBV3-2,CASSQGETVRLTGYTF,TGTGCCAGCAGCCAAGGCGAGACTGTCCGTCTAACTGGCTACACCTTC
TRBJ2-7,TRBD2,TRBV5-6,CASSSRLAGGLGSYEQYF,TGTGCCAGCAGCTCGCGACTAGCGGGGGGGCTTGGCTCCTACGAGCAGTACTTC
TRBJ2-2,NA,TRBV5-4,CASSLASTNTGELFF,TGTGCCAGCAGCTTGGCGTCTACGAACACCGGGGAGCTGTTTTTT
TRBJ1-5,TRBD1,TRBV2,CASSDDRGSNQPQHF,TGTGCCAGCAGTGACGACAGGGGTAGCAATCAGCCCCAGCATTTT
TRBJ2-1,TRBD1,TRBV24-1,CATEGQGDVGNEQFF,TGTGCCACCGAGGGTCAGGGGGACGTGGGGAATGAGCAGTTCTTC
TRBJ2-1,NA,TRBV27,CASSLWGDRLNEQFF,TGTGCCAGCAGTTTATGGGGTGACAGGCTCAATGAGCAGTTCTTC